Sequencing of this T cell receptor (beta chain) was carried out in a study of cytomegalovirus exposure and HLA in healthy donors. General study points: Prior analysis indicated that the majority of TCR beta V segments exhibited productivity approximately 87% or approximately 30% of the time. Later, TCR association rates were found to vary by HLA locus, highest for DRB1 and lowest for HLA-C. Apart from CMV serostatus, no immune exposure information was available.

This clone has only one observation. The target antigen is unknown. CDR1 is SQVTM, CDR2 ANQGSEA, per germline. V lost 4 bases to trimming and J lost 2 bases, with 12 bases between them. The CDR3 extends over 14 amino acids. Primers for the PCR totalled 60 Vbeta and 13 Jbeta. Sequenced by immunoSEQ multiplex PCR; TCRdb stores in-frame clones only, minus some. The data show fewer than 110,000 clones, more than 75% seen once. The source is a woman younger than 35 in good health and CMV-seropositive. The chain is built from TRBV29-1 and TRBJ2-1, with D perhaps matching TRBD1 (5 bases). Sequenced: PBMCs. The CDR3 DNA follows: TGCAGCGTTGGTGAGGACACAGCCTACAATGAGCAGTTCTTC. Protein sequence: CSVGEDTAYNEQFF.